These 25 T cell receptor beta chains originate from one sample sequenced in a study of shared clonotypes between healthy human individuals. Assay: immunoSEQ multiplex PCR; the TCRdb copy retains only in-frame clones and omits some. The sample contains 1.6 million or so clones, just under 99% of which appear only once. Sequencing was done on a sample of naive CD4+ T cells sorted from blood. The sample's subset: CD45RA+ positively selected. These receptors were collected from a man between 25 and 39 years old in good health.

The CDR3 here is CASSEVGGTSGRENEQFF. The CDR3 DNA follows: TGTGCCAGCAGTGAAGTTGGAGGGACTAGCGGGAGGGAAAATGAGCAGTTCTTC. The rearrangement uses TRBV6-1 and TRBJ2-1; TRBD2 matches 16 bases. This CDR3 region has 18 residues. Trimming took 1 base from V and 7 from J; bases not matched to a gene: 7. Germline values: CDR1 MNHNS, CDR2 SASEGT.

The chain uses TRBV5-1 and TRBJ2-2; either TRBD1 or TRBD2 may supply D (5 bases each). The CDR3 runs 17 residues. V lost 0 bases to trimming and J lost 5 bases, with 17 bases between them. Germline CDR1 and CDR2: SGHRS and YFSETQ. The CDR3 region is CASSLDTGTRGTGELFF. The DNA for the CDR3 is TGCGCCAGCAGCTTGGACACCGGGACCAGAGGGACCGGGGAGCTGTTTTTT.

The rearrangement joins TRBV4-3 to TRBJ2-2, with D maybe TRBD1 (5 bases). V lost 3 bases and J 2 bases, leaving 13 bases between the germline ends. CDR3 length: 16 residues. Germline V gives CDR1 LGHNA, CDR2 YSLEER. The CDR3 DNA sequence: TGCGCCAGCAGCCACTATGTTGGACAAAACACCGGGGAGCTGTTTTTT. This sequence encodes CASSHYVGQNTGELFF.

This sequence joins TRBV28 and TRBJ2-7; D might be TRBD2 (5 bases). V was pared by 2 bases and J by 7 bases, with 9 bases between. Germline V gene lookup returns CDR1 MDHEN and CDR2 SYDVKM. This CDR3 has 12 amino acids. CDR3 sequence reads: CASSLAGQEQYF. CDR3 coding DNA: TGTGCCAGCAGTTTAGCGGGTCAGGAGCAGTACTTC.

The gene calls are TRBV29-1 and TRBJ2-3, with D perhaps TRBD2 (5 bases). Trimming shortened V by 8 bases and J by 2 bases, and 17 bases separated the two germline ends. The CDR3 is 14 amino acids. CDR1 SQVTM and CDR2 ANQGSEA come from the germline V gene. Written as DNA, the CDR3 is TGCAGCTTTACTTGGGCGGGCCCCACAGATACGCAGTATTTT. Translation: CSFTWAGPTDTQYF.

The gene calls are TRBV9 and TRBJ2-1, with 7 bases matching TRBD1. V gave up 0 bases and J gave up 9 bases; unmatched junction bases: 15. The germline V gene has CDR1 SGDLS and CDR2 YYNGEE. The CDR3 runs 17 residues. The CDR3 sequence is CASSVAIGTAARGEQFF. The CDR3 nucleotides read TGTGCCAGCAGCGTAGCGATCGGGACAGCCGCCAGGGGTGAGCAGTTCTTC.

The chain combines TRBV29-1 with TRBJ2-2; 8 bases are a match to TRBD2. Germline CDR1 SQVTM, CDR2 ANQGSEA. This CDR3 comprises 14 residues. After removal of 5 bases from V and 4 bases from J, the junction contained 6 bases not matched to a gene. The CDR3 loop is CSVTSGRGTGELFF. The CDR3 DNA is TGCAGCGTTACTAGCGGCCGAGGCACCGGGGAGCTGTTTTTT.

This chain joins TRBV9 and TRBJ1-5; no definite D call. CDR1 is SGDLS, CDR2 YYNGEE, per germline. This CDR3 contains 15 residues. V lost 4 bases, J lost 1 base, and 12 bases lay in between. The CDR3 loop reads CASSSRDSSNQPQHF. For the CDR3, the DNA is TGTGCCAGCAGCTCCCGGGATAGCAGCAATCAGCCCCAGCATTTT. The entire variable domain, with the rest obtained from reference TRBV9 and TRBJ1-5, is as follows: DSGVTQTPKHLITATGQRVTLRCSPRSGDLSVYWYQQSLDQGLQFLIQYYNGEERAKGNILERFSAQQFPDLHSELNLSSLELGDSALYFCASSSRDSSNQPQHFGDGTRLSIL.

The V and J genes are TRBV5-1 and TRBJ1-2; D gene uncertain. Germline-derived CDR1 and CDR2 are SGHRS and YFSETQ. With 4 bases removed from V and 8 bases from J, the gap between germline ends came to 21 bases. This CDR3 has 15 residues. The CDR3 nucleotides read TGCGCCAGCAGCCCAGATCCCCGGGTCTCTAGAGGCTACACCTTC. Translated, it gives CASSPDPRVSRGYTF.

The rearrangement links TRBV7-2 to TRBJ2-1; D call uncertain. Germline V gene data show CDR1 as SGHTA and CDR2 as FQGNSA. Trimming left V 1 base short and J 4 bases short, with 20 bases between. The CDR3 has 18 amino acids. The CDR3 DNA reads as TGTGCCAGCAGCTTAGATCGGGCAGGCTCCACTCAGTACAATGAGCAGTTCTTC. Protein sequence: CASSLDRAGSTQYNEQFF.

The V call is TRBV18, the J call TRBJ2-3; TRBD2 is a possible D gene (5 bases). The CDR3 is 20 residues long. Germline lookup yields CDR1 KGHSH and CDR2 LQKENI. V dropped 1 base and J dropped 0 bases, with 23 bases sitting between them. CDR3 loop: CASSPLPPGGRTTSTDTQYF. The CDR3 DNA follows: TGTGCCAGCTCACCACTTCCACCCGGAGGAAGGACCACGAGCACAGATACGCAGTATTTT.

The chain couples TRBV20-1 to TRBJ2-7; D not certain. Between the trimmed V and J ends, which lost 2 bases and 9 bases, there was a span of 11 bases. This CDR3 contains 11 residues. Germline CDR1 is DFQATT and CDR2 is SNEGSKA (reference sequence). The CDR3 nucleotides are TGCAGTGCTAGACTCACTACGGGGCAGTACTTC. It yields the protein CSARLTTGQYF.

The chain employs TRBV30 and TRBJ2-6; unclear D gene. Germline V CDR1 and CDR2: GTSNPN, SVGIG (reference sequence). The CDR3 length is 13 residues. Between the trimmed V and J ends, which lost 5 bases and 0 bases, there was a span of 5 bases. Written as DNA, the CDR3 is TGTGCCTGGGGGATCTCTGGGGCCAACGTCCTGACTTTC. This gives the protein CAWGISGANVLTF.

V usage is TRBV28 and J usage is TRBJ1-2; 10 bases agree with TRBD1. V dropped 7 bases and J dropped 9; count of bases not matched to a gene: 11. Per the germline V gene, CDR1 is MDHEN and CDR2 is SYDVKM. The CDR3 is made up of 14 amino acids. Here the CDR3 DNA reads TGTGCCAGCACTCTTATTACGGACAGGGGGAGCTACACCTTC. As protein: CASTLITDRGSYTF.

V usage is TRBV28 and J usage is TRBJ1-5; perhaps TRBD1 as D (6 bases). Trimming shortened V by 6 bases and J by 1 base, and 13 bases separated the two germline ends. Germline V gene sequence: CDR1 MDHEN, CDR2 SYDVKM. This CDR3 region has 15 residues. CDR3 sequence (DNA): TGTGCCAGCAGACTCGGACAGTCGAGCAATCAGCCCCAGCATTTT. Amino acid sequence: CASRLGQSSNQPQHF. Drawing the rest from reference TRBV28 and TRBJ1-5, the complete variable domain is DVKVTQSSRYLVKRTGEKVFLECVQDMDHENMFWYRQDPGLGLRLIYFSYDVKMKEKGDIPEGYSVSREKKERFSLILESASTNQTSMYLCASRLGQSSNQPQHFGDGTRLSIL.

J is TRBJ2-3 and V is TRBV7-2, with a weak D call TRBD2 (5 bases). CDR1 SGHTA and CDR2 FQGNSA come from the germline V gene. V shed 2 bases and J shed 3 bases, with 18 bases lying between them. There are 17 residues in the CDR3. The CDR3 here is CASSLSTPGIRTDTQYF. CDR3 nucleotides: TGTGCCAGCAGCTTATCGACACCGGGGATCAGGACAGATACGCAGTATTTT.

This chain links TRBV5-6 with TRBJ1-4; 9 bases match TRBD1. The germline V gene encodes CDR1 SGHDT and CDR2 YYEEEE. The CDR3 has 15 amino acids. V was clipped by 4 bases and J by 6 bases; unmatched bases: 7. CDR3 sequence: CASSVTGGMYEKLFF. The CDR3 nucleotides are TGTGCCAGCAGCGTTACAGGGGGCATGTATGAAAAACTGTTTTTT.

The chain employs TRBV5-1 and TRBJ2-5, with no clear D. The germline V gene encodes CDR1 SGHRS and CDR2 YFSETQ. The ends were cut back, 0 bases at V and 5 bases at J, with 5 bases in the middle. The CDR3 totals 12 residues. The CDR3 sequence: CASSLEWETQYF. The CDR3 DNA is TGCGCCAGCAGCTTGGAATGGGAGACCCAGTACTTC. Drawing the rest from reference TRBV5-1 and TRBJ2-5, the complete variable domain is KAGVTQTPRYLIKTRGQQVTLSCSPISGHRSVSWYQQTPGQGLQFLFEYFSETQRNKGNFPGRFSGRQFSNSRSEMNVSTLELGDSALYLCASSLEWETQYFGPGTRLLVL.

The chain employs TRBV19 and TRBJ2-7, with D possibly matching TRBD1 (6 bases). The CDR3 is 15 residues long. The V end lost 1 base, the J end lost 3 bases, and 13 bases lay between the germline ends. Germline V lookup: CDR1 LNHDA, CDR2 SQIVND (reference sequence). CDR3: CASSIVAGEIYEQYF. The CDR3 DNA reads as TGTGCCAGTAGTATAGTAGCAGGGGAGATCTACGAGCAGTACTTC.

This chain joins TRBV4-3 and TRBJ2-2; D not resolved. Germline CDR1 is LGHNA and CDR2 is YSLEER. This CDR3 comprises 14 residues. Trimming shortened V by 0 bases and J by 9 bases, and 11 bases separated the two germline ends. The CDR3, as DNA: TGCGCCAGCAGCCAAGATATCGTTCCCCGGGAGCTGTTTTTT. It specifies CASSQDIVPRELFF.

For this clone: Distinct nucleotide sequences in the sample also encode this CDR3. The chain carries TRBV18 and TRBJ2-3; no clear D gene. Trimming shortened V by 0 bases and J by 1 base, and 8 bases separated the two germline ends. From germline, CDR1 is KGHSH and CDR2 LQKENI. This CDR3 has 15 amino acids. The CDR3 here is CASSPPGQGTDTQYF. In DNA form, the CDR3 reads TGTGCCAGCTCACCACCGGGTCAGGGCACAGATACGCAGTATTTT.

V and J are TRBV6-4 and TRBJ2-2; TRBD2 matches at 12 bases. CDR1 is MRHNA, CDR2 SNTAGT, per germline. CDR3 length: 20 residues. V shed 2 bases, J shed 2 bases, and the junction held 12 bases outside the gene matches. DNA for the CDR3: TGTGCCAGCAGTGACCTCCCCCTAGCGGGAGGGCCGAGAAACACCGGGGAGCTGTTTTTT. The encoded protein is CASSDLPLAGGPRNTGELFF.

This rearrangement joins TRBV27 to TRBJ2-7; the D gene is possibly TRBD1 (6 bases). The germline CDR1 and CDR2 sequences are MNHEY and SMNVEV (reference sequence). Trimming shortened V by 4 bases and J by 4 bases, and 17 bases separated the two germline ends. The CDR3 loop spans 15 amino acids. This chain's CDR3 is CASSSWGRGKYEQYF. Here the CDR3 DNA reads TGTGCCAGCAGTTCCTGGGGTAGGGGGAAGTACGAGCAGTACTTC.

The V gene is TRBV29-1, the J gene TRBJ2-7, with TRBD2 matching over 11 bases. CDR3 length: 15 residues. V lost 8 bases to trimming and J lost 4 bases; unmatched junction nucleotides: 13. Germline V gives CDR1 SQVTM, CDR2 ANQGSEA. CDR3 sequence: CSNRKTSGKGYEQYF. The CDR3 DNA sequence: TGCAGCAACCGAAAGACTAGCGGGAAAGGATACGAGCAGTACTTC.

The chain is built from TRBV27 and TRBJ1-1, with D perhaps TRBD1 (6 bases). The CDR3 extends over 14 amino acids. V lost 6 bases and J 3 bases, leaving 14 bases between the germline ends. Germline values: CDR1 MNHEY, CDR2 SMNVEV (reference sequence). CDR3 sequence reads: CASRAGVRYTEAFF. Here the CDR3 DNA reads TGTGCCAGCAGGGCAGGGGTTAGGTACACTGAAGCTTTCTTT.